The TCR beta chain under discussion was sequenced for a study of T-cell memory formation after mild COVID-19. Whole-study findings and limits: Some clones that responded turned up in pre-infection memory, which suggests that cross-reactive memory joined in. Day 15 to 85 contractors were CD4/CD8 balanced; later expanders leaned CD4+. For contracting clones, CD4+ ones sat mainly in CM and EM, CD8+ in EMRA.

Concerning this clonotype: What it binds is not known.

V was trimmed by 0 bases and J by 9 bases, leaving 18 bases between them. This CDR3 comprises 15 residues. Per germline, CDR1 DFQATT and CDR2 SNEGSKA (reference sequence). TCR alpha and TCR beta cDNA libraries with sample barcodes and UMIs came from 5'RACE using constant-segment primers. MiXCR, applied by TCRdb to the 5' RACE reads, yields one record per CDR3 protein. The data show about 82,000 distinct CDR3 sequences, with 10% to 15% seen just once and around 27% held by the top ten. This chain uses TRBV20-1 with TRBJ2-1; weak D call: TRBD2 (5 bases). Source material: PBMCs or a T cell subset sorted from them (not recorded which). This receptor was obtained from an adult woman who had mild COVID-19 (a few samples of this study predate the infection). Cell type and time point are not known. CDR3 residues: CSARDTTPGSGEQFF. CDR3 nucleotides: TGCAGTGCTAGAGATACTACCCCGGGGTCAGGTGAGCAGTTCTTC.